A selection of T cell receptor beta chains follows, all from one sample in a study of shared clonotypes between healthy human individuals. Method: immunoSEQ multiplex PCR; TCRdb's copy keeps in-frame clones and lacks some. The repertoire holds over a million clones, with roughly 96% as singletons. The specimen sequenced was naive CD4+ T cells sorted from blood. The receptors stem from a man between 25 and 39 years old in good health. CDR3s include the opening cysteine and the closing phenylalanine or tryptophan. The D gene is left open where the match is weak. The size field is filled for only some rows; it gives once, few, many or a size class.

clone_size,v_call,d_call,j_call,cdr3_aa,cdr3_nt
NA,TRBV6-5,NA,TRBJ1-4,CASSVQGANSEKLFF,TGTGCCAGCAGTGTACAGGGCGCAAACAGTGAAAAACTGTTTTTT
NA,TRBV28,NA,TRBJ1-1,CASSLAGNTEAFF,TGTGCCAGCAGTTTAGCTGGGAACACTGAAGCTTTCTTT
NA,TRBV5-1,TRBD1,TRBJ2-1,CASSHTGARGGEQFF,TGCGCCAGCAGCCATACAGGGGCCCGCGGTGGTGAGCAGTTCTTC
NA,TRBV19,NA,TRBJ2-1,CASSIEGEQFF,TGTGCCAGTAGTATAGAGGGGGAGCAGTTCTTC
NA,TRBV5-6,TRBD2,TRBJ2-7,CASSFLSGTTSYEQYF,TGTGCCAGCAGCTTTCTTAGTGGGACTACCTCCTACGAGCAGTACTTC
NA,TRBV5-1,TRBD2,TRBJ2-2,CASSLGSGSLTGELFF,TGCGCCAGCAGCTTGGGGAGCGGGAGTCTGACCGGGGAGCTGTTTTTT
NA,TRBV9,NA,TRBJ2-1,CASSVEGDNYNEQFF,TGTGCCAGCAGCGTAGAGGGGGACAACTACAATGAGCAGTTCTTC
NA,TRBV5-1,TRBD1,TRBJ2-1,CASQAGTGVDEQFF,TGCGCCAGCCAAGCCGGGACAGGGGTCGATGAGCAGTTCTTC
NA,TRBV11-2,NA,TRBJ2-7,CATTIALGDTYEQYF,TGTGCCACCACGATTGCTCTAGGGGATACCTACGAGCAGTACTTC
NA,TRBV10-3,TRBD1,TRBJ1-1,CAISVGTGTEAFF,TGTGCCATCAGTGTGGGGACAGGGACTGAAGCTTTCTTT
NA,TRBV2,NA,TRBJ2-7,CASSGTSSYEQYF,TGTGCCAGCAGTGGGACATCCTCCTACGAGCAGTACTTC
NA,TRBV19,TRBD1,TRBJ1-5,CASSMSQGAGGNQPQHF,TGTGCCAGTAGTATGTCACAGGGGGCGGGTGGCAATCAGCCCCAGCATTTT
NA,TRBV28,NA,TRBJ2-1,CASSLYRGEQFF,TGTGCCAGCAGTTTATATCGGGGGGAGCAGTTCTTC
NA,TRBV18,NA,TRBJ1-3,CASSPLSWSGNSGNTIYF,TGTGCCAGCTCACCATTATCCTGGTCAGGTAACTCTGGAAACACCATATATTTT
NA,TRBV6-1,TRBD2,TRBJ2-7,CASSVGGGGPVGEQYF,TGTGCCAGCAGTGTGGGCGGGGGAGGCCCTGTGGGCGAGCAGTACTTC
NA,TRBV28,NA,TRBJ2-5,CASSLTPQGTQQETQYF,TGTGCCAGCAGTTTAACACCGCAGGGGACCCAGCAAGAGACCCAGTACTTC
NA,TRBV28,NA,TRBJ1-1,CASSLPGSSGTEAFF,TGTGCCAGCAGTCTCCCGGGGAGCTCCGGAACTGAAGCTTTCTTT
NA,TRBV7-9,NA,TRBJ2-7,CASSPQELVIYEQYF,TGTGCCAGCAGCCCCCAGGAGCTGGTTATTTACGAGCAGTACTTC
NA,TRBV7-9,NA,TRBJ2-3,CASSFWEDTQYF,TGTGCCAGCAGCTTTTGGGAAGATACGCAGTATTTT
NA,TRBV7-8,NA,TRBJ2-1,CASSLEAGSNYNEQFF,TGTGCCAGCAGCTTAGAGGCGGGATCCAACTACAATGAGCAGTTCTTC
NA,TRBV18,TRBD1,TRBJ1-1,CASSPGQRVEAEAFF,TGTGCCAGCTCACCGGGACAGAGAGTCGAGGCTGAAGCTTTCTTT
NA,TRBV2,TRBD2,TRBJ2-1,CASSGSGRAYNEQFF,TGTGCCAGCAGTGGTAGCGGGAGGGCCTACAATGAGCAGTTCTTC
NA,TRBV6-6,TRBD1,TRBJ1-2,CASSGTALNYGYTF,TGTGCCAGCAGTGGGACAGCCCTTAACTATGGCTACACCTTC
NA,TRBV6-1,NA,TRBJ2-1,CASRRSGSYDDEQFF,TGTGCCAGCAGAAGAAGCGGGTCCTATGACGATGAGCAGTTCTTC
NA,TRBV11-3,NA,TRBJ2-5,CASSPGFGIMETQYF,TGTGCCAGCAGCCCAGGGTTTGGGATTATGGAGACCCAGTACTTC
NA,TRBV5-1,TRBD2,TRBJ2-1,CASSLNAGGPKEQFF,TGCGCCAGCAGCTTGAATGCGGGAGGGCCAAAAGAGCAGTTCTTC
NA,TRBV19,TRBD2,TRBJ2-7,CATQGLAGDYEQYF,TGTGCCACCCAAGGACTAGCGGGAGATTACGAGCAGTACTTC
once,TRBV18,NA,TRBJ1-5,CASSPPIGADSNQPQHF,TGTGCCAGCTCACCACCAATAGGGGCGGATAGCAATCAGCCCCAGCATTTT
once,TRBV11-2,NA,TRBJ2-3,CASSLDIGRTDTQYF,TGTGCCAGCAGCTTAGATATAGGGAGGACAGATACGCAGTATTTT
NA,TRBV5-8,TRBD1,TRBJ1-1,CASSLQTGVNTEAFF,TGTGCCAGCAGCTTACAGACAGGGGTGAACACTGAAGCTTTCTTT
NA,TRBV18,TRBD2,TRBJ2-1,CASSGLAGFDEQFF,TGTGCCAGCTCAGGACTAGCGGGCTTCGATGAGCAGTTCTTC
NA,TRBV5-1,NA,TRBJ2-3,CASSRGANTDTQYF,TGCGCCAGCAGCCGGGGCGCCAACACAGATACGCAGTATTTT
NA,TRBV28,TRBD2,TRBJ2-3,CASDNPSGSTDTQYF,TGTGCCAGCGATAACCCTAGCGGGAGCACAGATACGCAGTATTTT
NA,TRBV15,NA,TRBJ2-3,CATSRDILGNTQYF,TGTGCCACCAGCAGAGATATTTTAGGGAATACGCAGTATTTT
NA,TRBV5-1,TRBD1,TRBJ1-2,CASSPQRGQGGYTF,TGCGCCAGCAGCCCCCAAAGGGGGCAAGGTGGCTACACCTTC
NA,TRBV18,NA,TRBJ2-1,CASSHPGQSYNEQFF,TGTGCCAGCTCACATCCGGGACAATCGTACAATGAGCAGTTCTTC
NA,TRBV5-1,NA,TRBJ2-7,CASSSGGPDEQYF,TGCGCCAGCAGCTCTGGAGGGCCGGACGAGCAGTACTTC
NA,TRBV19,TRBD1,TRBJ2-7,CASQGTGQGLSYEQYF,TGTGCCAGCCAGGGGACGGGACAGGGCTTATCCTACGAGCAGTACTTC
NA,TRBV18,TRBD2,TRBJ2-7,CASSPTVSGTSYVEQYF,TGTGCCAGCTCACCTACAGTTAGCGGGACATCCTACGTCGAGCAGTACTTC
NA,TRBV5-1,TRBD2,TRBJ2-2,CASSLGGLAANTGELFF,TGCGCCAGCAGCTTGGGTGGACTAGCGGCGAACACCGGGGAGCTGTTTTTT
once,TRBV25-1,NA,TRBJ1-2,CASSESHGYTF,TGTGCCAGCAGTGAGTCCCATGGCTACACCTTC
NA,TRBV16,NA,TRBJ1-5,CASSRARDFNQPQHF,TGTGCCAGCAGCCGGGCCCGGGACTTTAATCAGCCCCAGCATTTT
NA,TRBV5-1,NA,TRBJ1-1,CASSLGRVADTEAFF,TGCGCCAGCAGCTTGGGCAGGGTGGCTGACACTGAAGCTTTCTTT
NA,TRBV5-1,NA,TRBJ1-1,CASSLAAGMNTEAFF,TGCGCCAGCAGCTTGGCGGCAGGGATGAACACTGAAGCTTTCTTT
NA,TRBV5-1,NA,TRBJ2-7,CASSLPSRWYEQYF,TGCGCCAGCAGCTTACCCAGCAGGTGGTACGAGCAGTACTTC
NA,TRBV9,NA,TRBJ1-1,CASSVVLGTEAFF,TGTGCCAGCAGCGTAGTCTTGGGCACTGAAGCTTTCTTT
NA,TRBV6-6,TRBD1,TRBJ1-2,CASSDRGWDGYTF,TGTGCCAGCAGTGACAGGGGATGGGATGGCTACACCTTC
NA,TRBV15,NA,TRBJ2-3,CATSSGKVGATDTQYF,TGTGCCACCAGCAGCGGCAAGGTTGGGGCCACAGATACGCAGTATTTT
NA,TRBV7-9,NA,TRBJ1-2,CATEPGEVKDYGYTF,TGTGCCACTGAACCAGGGGAAGTGAAGGACTATGGCTACACCTTC
NA,TRBV10-1,NA,TRBJ2-5,CASMGTQYF,TGCGCCAGCATGGGGACCCAGTACTTC
NA,TRBV5-1,TRBD1,TRBJ2-7,CASSRGTTGMSYEQYF,TGCGCCAGCAGCAGAGGAACGACAGGGATGTCTTACGAGCAGTACTTC
NA,TRBV7-9,TRBD2,TRBJ2-1,CASSRPPTSGRVYNEQFF,TGTGCCAGCAGCCGGCCCCCAACTAGCGGGAGGGTCTACAATGAGCAGTTCTTC
NA,TRBV5-6,NA,TRBJ1-1,CASSFFGSSGRGTEAFF,TGTGCCAGCAGCTTTTTCGGGAGCTCCGGCCGGGGGACTGAAGCTTTCTTT
once,TRBV5-1,TRBD2,TRBJ2-7,CASSKELALSYEQYF,TGCGCCAGCAGCAAGGAACTAGCGTTGAGCTACGAGCAGTACTTC
NA,TRBV7-9,NA,TRBJ1-2,CASSFMSADGYTF,TGTGCCAGCAGCTTTATGTCGGCCGATGGCTACACCTTC